A single TCR beta chain is shown here with its context. The table came from immunoSEQ multiplex PCR; TCRdb's copy has only in-frame clones and leaves some out. The sample includes some 150,000 clones, roughly 94% seen only once; the top ten take 14%. The CDR3 sequence is 13 residues long. The data were obtained in a study of control samples from healthy donors and cancer patients. Sequencing was performed on PBMCs. The sequence came from a man between 60 and 75 years old with colorectal cancer. The V and J genes are TRBV21-1 and TRBJ1-2. TRBV21-1 is termed a pseudogene. Written as DNA, the CDR3 is TGTGCCAGCGCCCTAAGGGCTAACTATGGCTACACCTTC. Translation: CASALRANYGYTF.